A single sample gave rise to the 20 T cell receptor beta chains below, sequenced in a study of shared clonotypes between healthy human individuals. Libraries were prepared by immunoSEQ multiplex PCR; TCRdb keeps only in-frame clonotypes and omits some of them. Among hundreds of thousands of clones listed, almost 97% were seen once. Sample: naive CD4+ T cells sorted from blood. The subset denotes: CD45RA+ positively selected. The receptors were sampled from a woman aged 25 to 39 in good health.

The count of this clone is one. This chain connects TRBV6-6 to TRBJ2-5; the match to TRBD2 covers 13 bases. The J call may be mistaken, given a closer DNA end match to TRBJ2-7. Germline V lookup: CDR1 MNHNY, CDR2 SVGAGI (reference sequence). This CDR3 region has 16 residues. The CDR3 DNA is TGTGCCAGCAGTGTAACTAGCGGGAGGGCTTCCTACGAGCAGTACTTC. Translated, it gives CASSVTSGRASYEQYF.

The chain uses TRBV5-4 and TRBJ2-3; D ambiguous. The CDR3 is 13 residues long. V was trimmed by 1 base and J by 4 bases, leaving 7 bases between them. From germline, CDR1 is SGHNT and CDR2 YYREEE (reference sequence). The CDR3 sequence: CASSLSAPDTQYF. As DNA, the CDR3 is TGTGCCAGCAGCTTGTCGGCGCCAGATACGCAGTATTTT.

CDR3 bases: TGTGCCAGCAGTTCCCCCCCGGCTAGCCAGACCCAGTACTTC. The encoded protein is CASSSPPASQTQYF. J is TRBJ2-5 and V is TRBV6-5; D perhaps matches TRBD2 (5 bases). The V gene lost 4 bases and the J gene lost 6 bases, with 15 bases spanning the gap. This CDR3 has 14 residues. Per the germline V gene, CDR1 is MNHEY and CDR2 is SVGAGI.

The rearrangement joins TRBV30 to TRBJ1-6; D possibly corresponds to TRBD1 (5 bases). This CDR3 is built from 14 residues. V lost 1 base and J lost 7, with 11 bases in between. The germline CDR1 and CDR2 sequences are GTSNPN and SVGIG (reference sequence). CDR3 nucleotides: TGTGCCTGGAGTGGCGGGGCGACAAATTCACCCCTCCACTTT. Encoded protein: CAWSGGATNSPLHF.

V and J are TRBV6-6 and TRBJ2-7; 12 bases match TRBD1. From germline, CDR1 is MNHNY and CDR2 SVGAGI (reference sequence). V trimming: 5 bases; J trimming: 6 bases; junction bases outside the gene matches: 8. This CDR3 is built from 15 residues. The CDR3 DNA follows: TGTGCCAGCAGTCAAGAGGGACAGGGGGCGGGCGAGCAGTACTTC. This sequence encodes CASSQEGQGAGEQYF.

The V and J genes are TRBV6-6 and TRBJ2-2, with TRBD1 matching 10 bases. The trim removed 6 bases at V and 5 bases at J, leaving 6 bases unmatched. Germline lookup yields CDR1 MNHNY and CDR2 SVGAGI (reference sequence). The CDR3 runs to 15 residues. CDR3: CASRETGGETGELFF. CDR3 coding DNA: TGTGCCAGCAGAGAGACAGGGGGCGAGACCGGGGAGCTGTTTTTT.

This chain links TRBV6-5 with TRBJ1-6, with D tentatively TRBD1 (5 bases). CDR3 length: 15 amino acids. Trimming removed 4 bases from V and 2 bases from J, with 9 bases in between. Germline-derived CDR1 and CDR2 are MNHEY and SVGAGI. CDR3 sequence: CASSLDSPYNSPLHF. The CDR3 nucleotides read TGTGCCAGCAGTTTAGACAGTCCCTATAATTCACCCCTCCACTTT.

The sample holds one count of this clone. This chain connects TRBV6-6 to TRBJ1-5, with D hard to call. The CDR3 loop spans 16 amino acids. V lost 6 bases and J lost 2, with 17 bases in between. From germline, CDR1 is MNHNY and CDR2 SVGAGI (reference sequence). The CDR3 nucleotides are TGTGCCAGCAGCCCACCCCCCGGGCGAGGCAATCAGCCCCAGCATTTT. Translation gives CASSPPPGRGNQPQHF.

The V and J genes are TRBV15 and TRBJ1-2; 9 nucleotides agree with TRBD1. This CDR3 has 14 residues. With 4 bases clipped from V and 2 bases from J, the junction kept 2 bases outside the gene matches. Germline CDR1 and CDR2: LNHNV and YYDKDF (reference sequence). CDR3 region: CATSKGQGNYGYTF. The CDR3 DNA is TGTGCCACCAGCAAAGGACAGGGGAACTATGGCTACACCTTC.

The rearrangement uses TRBV19 and TRBJ1-5; D uncertain. Germline V gene lookup returns CDR1 LNHDA and CDR2 SQIVND (reference sequence). This CDR3 has 13 residues. Trimming took 6 bases from V and 6 from J, leaving 12 bases between them. The CDR3 is CASRKSSAQPQHF. DNA of the CDR3: TGTGCCAGTAGAAAATCGTCGGCTCAGCCCCAGCATTTT. Together with reference TRBV19 and TRBJ1-5, the CDR3 gives the full variable domain: DGGITQSPKYLFRKEGQNVTLSCEQNLNHDAMYWYRQDPGQGLRLIYYSQIVNDFQKGDIAEGYSVSREKKESFPLTVTSAQKNPTAFYLCASRKSSAQPQHFGDGTRLSIL.

There are a few counts of this clone. This CDR3 is also generated by other DNA sequences in the sample. This CDR3 reads CASSIAGNQPQHF. The CDR3 coding sequence is TGTGCCAGTAGTATAGCTGGGAATCAGCCCCAGCATTTT. The V gene is TRBV19, the J gene TRBJ1-5; the D is unclear. Germline V gene sequence: CDR1 LNHDA, CDR2 SQIVND (reference sequence). Trimming stripped 1 base from V and 4 bases from J, with 5 bases between. The CDR3 has 13 amino acids.

The chain combines TRBV27 with TRBJ2-7; 8 nucleotides line up with TRBD1. The ends lost 6 bases at V and 4 bases at J; junction bases unmatched: 20. Per germline, CDR1 MNHEY and CDR2 SMNVEV (reference sequence). The CDR3 totals 18 residues. The CDR3: CASSRGQGGLGDTYEQYF. CDR3 in DNA: TGTGCCAGCAGCCGCGGACAGGGAGGACTGGGGGACACTTACGAGCAGTACTTC.

The chain carries TRBV5-4 and TRBJ2-5; 7 nucleotides align to TRBD2. The CDR3 covers 16 residues. Germline V gene sequence: CDR1 SGHNT, CDR2 YYREEE (reference sequence). V shed 5 bases, J shed 4 bases, and the junction held 14 bases outside the gene matches. DNA of the CDR3: TGTGCCAGCAGTCGAGGAGGGGAGGGGTCGGCAGAGACCCAGTACTTC. This gives the protein CASSRGGEGSAETQYF.

This clone came up a few times. The J gene is TRBJ1-2, the V gene TRBV2, with TRBD1 as a possible D gene (5 bases). Germline lookup yields CDR1 SNHLY and CDR2 FYNNEI. This CDR3 comprises 15 residues. Trimming removed 7 bases at V and 0 bases at J, with 15 bases between. CDR3: CASIMDILTNYGYTF. CDR3 DNA sequence: TGTGCCAGCATCATGGACATTTTGACTAACTATGGCTACACCTTC.

The rearrangement joins TRBV6-1 to TRBJ2-5; TRBD1 matches at 7 bases. Germline V gene sequence: CDR1 MNHNS, CDR2 SASEGT. CDR3 length: 13 residues. Trimming at V came to 6 bases and at J to 2 bases, leaving 3 bases not matched to a gene. The chain's CDR3 is CASRRQGQETQYF. In nucleotides, the CDR3 is TGTGCCAGCAGACGACAGGGACAAGAGACCCAGTACTTC.

The chain is built from TRBV7-9 and TRBJ2-7, with 8 bases identical to TRBD2. This CDR3 spans 14 amino acids. J gave up 3 bases and V 5 bases, and 6 bases lay outside the gene matches. Germline V gene lookup returns CDR1 SEHNR and CDR2 FQNEAQ (reference sequence). The DNA for the CDR3 is TGTGCCAGCAGCGCCAGCGGGAGTCTCTACGAGCAGTACTTC. Translation gives CASSASGSLYEQYF.

A single count supports this clone. The chain employs TRBV19 and TRBJ2-1; the match to TRBD1 covers 9 bases. The CDR3 loop spans 14 amino acids. Germline values: CDR1 LNHDA, CDR2 SQIVND (reference sequence). Trimming cost V 6 bases and J 8 bases; bases outside gene matches: 8. This CDR3 is CASRYRGLGDEQFF. For the CDR3, the DNA is TGTGCCAGTAGGTACAGGGGGCTTGGTGATGAGCAGTTCTTC.

The chain recombines TRBV5-1 with TRBJ2-6; D is tentatively TRBD1 or TRBD2 (5 bases each). V gave up 1 base and J gave up 1 base, with 21 bases separating them. CDR3 length: 20 residues. The germline gives CDR1 SGHRS, CDR2 YFSETQ. CDR3 DNA: TGCGCCAGCAGCTTGAACCCGGGACGCCCAGACTGGTCTGGGGCCAACGTCCTGACTTTC. This codes for CASSLNPGRPDWSGANVLTF.

The chain uses TRBV10-1 and TRBJ2-7; a possible D gene is TRBD1 (5 bases). Trimming removed 3 bases from V and 2 bases from J, with 14 bases in between. CDR3 size: 15 residues. CDR1 is WNHNN, CDR2 SYGVQD, per germline (reference sequence). CDR3 DNA: TGCGCCAGCAGTGAAGATCGCAGGGATCCCTACGAGCAGTACTTC. Translation gives CASSEDRRDPYEQYF.

The chain is built from TRBV2 and TRBJ1-1, with D perhaps TRBD1 (5 bases). Germline loops: CDR1 SNHLY, CDR2 FYNNEI. Trimming shortened V by 2 bases and J by 0 bases, and 13 bases separated the two germline ends. The CDR3 contains 16 residues. CDR3 in amino acids: CASSEREGTMNTEAFF. The CDR3 region has the DNA TGTGCCAGCAGTGAACGGGAGGGGACCATGAACACTGAAGCTTTCTTT.